Listed here are 2 T cell receptor beta chains from one sample, sequenced in a study of cytomegalovirus exposure and HLA in healthy donors. Both 60 Vbeta primers and 13 Jbeta primers went into the PCR. Clones were sequenced by immunoSEQ multiplex PCR, and TCRdb holds only the in-frame ones, with some missing. The sample lists approximately 220,000 clones, around 80% occurring once. The sequenced material came from PBMCs. The receptors originated from a man younger than 45 in good health and CMV-seronegative.

A few counts support this clone. The chain recombines TRBV2 with TRBJ2-1, with 10 bases fitting TRBD2. The germline CDR1 and CDR2 sequences are SNHLY and FYNNEI. The V segment lost 1 base and the J segment 4 bases; nucleotides outside the gene matches: 4. The CDR3 length is 16 residues. The CDR3 loop reads CASSEGGTSVYNEQFF. CDR3 DNA: TGTGCCAGCAGTGAAGGGGGGACTAGCGTGTACAATGAGCAGTTCTTC.

The chain combines TRBV15 with TRBJ2-5, with 7 positions matching TRBD2. J was trimmed by 4 bases and V by 0 bases; bases with no gene match: 5. The germline V gene encodes CDR1 LNHNV and CDR2 YYDKDF (reference sequence). The CDR3 runs to 15 residues. The CDR3 nucleotides read TGTGCCACCAGCAGAGAGGCAGGCGGGGGAGAGACCCAGTACTTC. It encodes CATSREAGGGETQYF.